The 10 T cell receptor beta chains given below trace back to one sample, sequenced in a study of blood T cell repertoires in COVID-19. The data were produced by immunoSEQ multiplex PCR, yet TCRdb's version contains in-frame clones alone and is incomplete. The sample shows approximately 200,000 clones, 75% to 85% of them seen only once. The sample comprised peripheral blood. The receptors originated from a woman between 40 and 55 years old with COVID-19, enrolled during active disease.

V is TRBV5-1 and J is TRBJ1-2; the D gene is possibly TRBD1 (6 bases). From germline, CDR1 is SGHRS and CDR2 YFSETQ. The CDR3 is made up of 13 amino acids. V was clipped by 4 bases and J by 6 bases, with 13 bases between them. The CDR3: CASSLRDTNGYTF. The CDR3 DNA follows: TGCGCCAGCAGCCTCCGGGACACAAATGGCTACACCTTC.

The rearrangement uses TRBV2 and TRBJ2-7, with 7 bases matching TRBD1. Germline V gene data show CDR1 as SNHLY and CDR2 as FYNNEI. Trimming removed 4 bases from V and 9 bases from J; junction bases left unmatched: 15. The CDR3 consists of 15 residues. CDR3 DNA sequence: TGTGCCAGCAGTGCTACCCTGGTGCAATGGACAGGGCAGTACTTC. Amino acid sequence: CASSATLVQWTGQYF.

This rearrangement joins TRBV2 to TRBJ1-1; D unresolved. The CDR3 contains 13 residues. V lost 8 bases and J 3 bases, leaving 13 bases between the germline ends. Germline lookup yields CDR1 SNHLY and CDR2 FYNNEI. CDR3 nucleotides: TGTGCCAGCGGACGGGAGTACGACACTGAAGCTTTCTTT. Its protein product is CASGREYDTEAFF.

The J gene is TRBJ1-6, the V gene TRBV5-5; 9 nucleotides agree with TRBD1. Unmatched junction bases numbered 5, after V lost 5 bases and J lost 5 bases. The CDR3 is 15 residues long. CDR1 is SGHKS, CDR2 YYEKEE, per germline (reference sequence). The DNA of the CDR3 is TGTGCCAGCAGGGGGACAGGGCAGAATAATTCACCCCTCCACTTT. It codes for CASRGTGQNNSPLHF.

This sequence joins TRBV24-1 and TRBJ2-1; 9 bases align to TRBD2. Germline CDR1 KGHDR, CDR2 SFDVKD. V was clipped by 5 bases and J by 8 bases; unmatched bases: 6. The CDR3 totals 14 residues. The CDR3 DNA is TGTGCCACCAGTGCCAGCGGGAGGTTTCATGAGCAGTTCTTC. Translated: CATSASGRFHEQFF.

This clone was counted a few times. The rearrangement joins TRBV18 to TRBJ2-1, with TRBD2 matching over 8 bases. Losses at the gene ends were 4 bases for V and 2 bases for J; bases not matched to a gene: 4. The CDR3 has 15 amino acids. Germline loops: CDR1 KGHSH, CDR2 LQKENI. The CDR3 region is CASSLSGTTYNEQFF. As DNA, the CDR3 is TGTGCCAGCTCACTTAGCGGGACCACCTACAATGAGCAGTTCTTC.

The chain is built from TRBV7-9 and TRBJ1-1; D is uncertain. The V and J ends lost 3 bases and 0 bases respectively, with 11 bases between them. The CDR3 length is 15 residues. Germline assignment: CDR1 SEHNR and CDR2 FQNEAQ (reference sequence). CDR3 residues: CASSFSDSMNTEAFF. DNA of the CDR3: TGTGCCAGCAGCTTTAGTGATTCGATGAACACTGAAGCTTTCTTT.

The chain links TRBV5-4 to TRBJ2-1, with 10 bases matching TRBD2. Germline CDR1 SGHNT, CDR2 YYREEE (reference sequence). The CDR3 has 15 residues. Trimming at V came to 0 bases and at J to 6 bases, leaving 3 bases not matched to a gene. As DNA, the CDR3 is TGTGCCAGCAGCTTGGGGCTAGCGGGAGTCAATGAGCAGTTCTTC. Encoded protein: CASSLGLAGVNEQFF.

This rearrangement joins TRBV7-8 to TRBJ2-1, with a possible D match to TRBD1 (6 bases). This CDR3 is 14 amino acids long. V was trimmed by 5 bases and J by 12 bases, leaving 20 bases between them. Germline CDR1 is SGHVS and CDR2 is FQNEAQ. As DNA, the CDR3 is TGTGCCAGCAGCGCGGCGTTCCAGGGGACCCGGCAGTTCTTC. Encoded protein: CASSAAFQGTRQFF.

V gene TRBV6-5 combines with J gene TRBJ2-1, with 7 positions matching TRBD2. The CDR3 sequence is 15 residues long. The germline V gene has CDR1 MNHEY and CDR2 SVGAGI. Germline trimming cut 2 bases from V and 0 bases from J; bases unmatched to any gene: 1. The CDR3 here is CASSYIAGSYNEQFF. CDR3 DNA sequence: TGTGCCAGCAGTTACATAGCGGGCTCCTACAATGAGCAGTTCTTC.